The entry below describes one TCR beta chain. This sample includes further DNA sequences coding for the same CDR3. Authors' methods: The assay estimated nucleated cells by amplifying reference gene primers. Some clones are missing from TCRdb's copy, which holds only in-frame ones; the method was immunoSEQ multiplex PCR. The V and J calls and clone size are taken from that table; D and trimming were inferred from the DNA. The sample has approximately 330,000 clones, approximately 88% seen once; the top ten hold roughly 9.9%. Germline-derived CDR1 and CDR2 are KGHSH and LQKENI. V gave up 2 bases and J gave up 7 bases, with 11 bases separating them. The CDR3 extends over 14 amino acids. The record originates from a study of blood T cell repertoires in COVID-19. Study overall: Sites across the United States, Italy and Spain contributed samples from acute and convalescent COVID-19. The cDNA or gDNA used as material had been derived from T cells, B-cell-depleted T cells, or PBMCs.

The clonotype comes from a man in his thirties or forties with COVID-19, enrolled during active disease. This chain connects TRBV18 to TRBJ1-4; D might be TRBD1 (6 bases). Sequencing was carried out using peripheral blood. The CDR3 loop reads CASSPGGAREKLFF. CDR3 DNA: TGTGCCAGCTCACCAGGGGGCGCACGTGAAAAACTGTTTTTT.